This T cell receptor (beta chain) emerged from a study of control samples from healthy donors and cancer patients. Assay used: immunoSEQ multiplex PCR; TCRdb lists only in-frame clones, some missing. The table has about 76,000 clones, around 90% seen once. Looked up from germline, CDR1 is SGHRS and CDR2 is YFSETQ. The CDR3 contains 15 residues. Trimming removed 2 bases at V and 3 bases at J, with 11 bases between. The sequence derives from a woman aged 50 to 60 with colorectal cancer. This chain joins TRBV5-1 and TRBJ2-2; possible D gene TRBD2, 6 bases. The sample taken for sequencing was PBMCs. The CDR3 DNA reads TGCGCCAGCAGCTTCGGGGGAGTAGACACCGGGGAGCTGTTTTTT. Encoded protein: CASSFGGVDTGELFF.